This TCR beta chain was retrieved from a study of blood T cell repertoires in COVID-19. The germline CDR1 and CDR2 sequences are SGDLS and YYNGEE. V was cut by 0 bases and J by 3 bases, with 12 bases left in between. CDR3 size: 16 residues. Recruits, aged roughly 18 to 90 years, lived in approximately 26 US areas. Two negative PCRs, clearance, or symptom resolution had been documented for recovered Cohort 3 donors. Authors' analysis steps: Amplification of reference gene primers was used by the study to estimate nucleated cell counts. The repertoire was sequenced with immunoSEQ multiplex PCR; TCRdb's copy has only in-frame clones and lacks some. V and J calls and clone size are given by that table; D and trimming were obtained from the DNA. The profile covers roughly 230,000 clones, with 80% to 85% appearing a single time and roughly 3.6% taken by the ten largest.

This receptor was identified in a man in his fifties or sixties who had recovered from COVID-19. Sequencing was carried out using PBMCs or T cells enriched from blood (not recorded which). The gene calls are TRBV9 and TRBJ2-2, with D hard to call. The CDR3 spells CASSVDSTVYTGELFF. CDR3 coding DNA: TGTGCCAGCAGCGTAGACTCCACAGTTTACACCGGGGAGCTGTTTTTT. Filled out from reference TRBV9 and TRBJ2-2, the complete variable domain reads DSGVTQTPKHLITATGQRVTLRCSPRSGDLSVYWYQQSLDQGLQFLIQYYNGEERAKGNILERFSAQQFPDLHSELNLSSLELGDSALYFCASSVDSTVYTGELFFGEGSRLTVL.